What follows is one T cell receptor beta chain and its context. The V gene end was trimmed by 5 bases and the J gene end by 13 bases; junction bases not matched to a gene: 5. Germline V gene sequence: CDR1 SGDLS, CDR2 YYNGEE. The CDR3 is made up of 11 amino acids. How the authors handled the data: For nucleated cells, counts were estimated from reference gene primer amplification. Only in-frame clones appear in the TCRdb table, and some are missing; sequencing was by immunoSEQ multiplex PCR. V, J and clone size are taken as reported in that table, and D and trimming were inferred from the DNA itself. The data show about 260,000 clones, with around nine tenths seen just once and about 8.6% held by the top ten. This specimen comes from a study of blood T cell repertoires in COVID-19. Study background: Both acute and convalescent COVID-19 samples were obtained from the United States, Italy and Spain.

Material for sequencing was peripheral blood. The rearrangement joins TRBV9 to TRBJ2-1, with 8 bases fitting TRBD2. The clonotype was recovered from a man aged 35 to 55 with active or convalescent COVID-19. The CDR3 here is CASSAGREQFF. The CDR3 DNA reads TGTGCCAGCAGTGCCGGGAGGGAACAGTTCTTC.